These 29 T cell receptor beta chains originate from one sample sequenced in a study of blood T cells in healthy people across ages (dated by TCRdb to the mid-2010s). Receptor libraries were prepared by 5' RACE. TCRdb records Illumina HiSeq 2500 as the sequencer. A second PCR of about 7 to 12 cycles was run with a J-beta primer mix and a sample-barcoded 5' primer. The public reads were reanalyzed by TCRdb: fastp trimming at Q25, MiXCR alignment, in-frame beta chains only. CDR3 protein sequences are deduplicated, and each keeps its most common genes and DNA. The sample table shows about 1.4 million distinct CDR3 sequences, and almost 60% are seen once. Jointly, the top ten make up approximately 7% of the sample. Material: blood. The receptors here all came from a young man in good health.

The chain has TRBV7-2 and TRBJ2-1; the match to TRBD2 covers 12 bases. The J call is in doubt because the DNA end fits TRBJ2-7 better. This CDR3 has 16 amino acids. Germline-derived CDR1 and CDR2 are SGHTA and FQGNSA. The CDR3 DNA follows: TGTGCCAGCAGCTCTAGTCCTAGCGGGGGGGGAGACGAGCAGTACTTC. Amino acids: CASSSSPSGGGDEQYF.

The rearrangement uses TRBV7-2 and TRBJ2-1; 10 bases are shared with TRBD2. The CDR3 is 18 residues long. V dropped 2 bases and J dropped 4; count of bases not matched to a gene: 11. Germline-derived CDR1 and CDR2 are SGHTA and FQGNSA. The CDR3 loop reads CASSLWPLAGGQYNEQFF. CDR3 nucleotide sequence: TGTGCCAGCAGCTTATGGCCCTTAGCGGGGGGACAATACAATGAGCAGTTCTTC.

The chain has TRBV27 and TRBJ1-1; weak D call: TRBD1 (5 bases). Trimming stripped 1 base from V and 4 bases from J, with 13 bases between. CDR1 is MNHEY and CDR2 is SMNVEV in the germline V gene (reference sequence). The CDR3 spans 15 residues. This CDR3 is CASSLYQGFSTEAFF. DNA for the CDR3: TGTGCCAGCAGTTTATACCAGGGATTTTCCACTGAAGCTTTCTTT.

This chain links TRBV20-1 with TRBJ1-4, with a weak D call TRBD1 (5 bases). Germline V gene data show CDR1 as DFQATT and CDR2 as SNEGSKA (reference sequence). This CDR3 is built from 15 residues. Between the trimmed V and J ends, which lost 3 bases and 3 bases, there was a span of 14 bases. CDR3 DNA sequence: TGCAGTGCTAGTCTCCCGATCAGGGCTAATGAAAAACTGTTTTTT. This sequence encodes CSASLPIRANEKLFF.

The chain links TRBV29-1 to TRBJ2-1; 14 nucleotides match TRBD2. Looked up from germline, CDR1 is SQVTM and CDR2 is ANQGSEA. The CDR3 contains 13 residues. V lost 7 bases and J lost 9; bases outside the gene matches: 5. The CDR3 loop is CSGGLAGAGEQFF. As DNA, the CDR3 is TGCAGCGGGGGACTAGCGGGAGCCGGTGAGCAGTTCTTC.

V is TRBV5-1 and J is TRBJ2-4; D is ambiguous. The J call is doubtful: the DNA matches TRBJ2-7 better. Germline values: CDR1 SGHRS, CDR2 YFSETQ. The CDR3 has 13 residues. CDR3 sequence (DNA): TGCGCCAGCAGCTTCATGCTCAACTACGAGCAGTACTTC. Translating it yields CASSFMLNYEQYF.

The chain combines TRBV10-3 with TRBJ2-3, with D unclear. In germline, CDR1 is ENHRY, CDR2 SYGVKD. V gave up 3 bases and J gave up 1 base, with 5 bases separating them. This CDR3 comprises 13 residues. The CDR3 protein is CAISDSGTDTQYF. The CDR3 DNA is TGTGCCATCAGTGACTCCGGCACAGATACGCAGTATTTT.

This clonotype turned up a few times. The rearrangement links TRBV7-9 to TRBJ1-1, with D uncertain. V was shortened by 4 bases and J by 3 bases, with 15 bases between the two germline ends. Germline CDR1 reads SEHNR; CDR2 reads FQNEAQ (reference sequence). The CDR3 loop spans 15 amino acids. This CDR3 is CASSSEGLWDTEAFF. In DNA, the CDR3 is TGTGCCAGCAGCTCCGAAGGGCTCTGGGACACTGAAGCTTTCTTT.

The gene calls are TRBV20-1 and TRBJ1-2; D unclear. From germline, CDR1 is DFQATT and CDR2 SNEGSKA (reference sequence). Trimming left V 5 bases short and J 8 bases short, with 12 bases between. CDR3 length: 11 amino acids. The CDR3 reads CSARTEAGYTF. In DNA, the CDR3 is TGCAGTGCTCGTACGGAGGCGGGCTACACCTTC.

The chain employs TRBV20-1 and TRBJ2-4, with D possibly TRBD2 on 5 matching bases. The DNA end is a closer match to TRBJ2-7, so the J assignment may be wrong. This CDR3 region has 16 residues. Germline V CDR1 and CDR2: DFQATT, SNEGSKA (reference sequence). This CDR3 is CSAIDMRLPSTYEQYF. DNA of the CDR3: TGCAGTGCTATAGACATGAGACTACCTTCTACTTACGAGCAGTACTTC.

The chain combines TRBV25-1 with TRBJ1-6; 9 bases fit TRBD1. J gave up 15 bases and V 4 bases, and 7 bases lay outside the gene matches. Germline V gene data show CDR1 as MGHDK and CDR2 as SYGVNS. The CDR3 covers 13 residues. The CDR3 bases are TGTGCCAGCAGTGCTGGGACAGGGCTACTCCTCCACTTT. It yields the protein CASSAGTGLLLHF.

A note on this clonotype: Mismatch with germline at one junction end may stem from a read error. The gene calls are TRBV7-9 and TRBJ2-1; D perhaps matches TRBD1 (7 bases). CDR1 is SEHNR and CDR2 is FQNEAQ in the germline V gene (reference sequence). The CDR3 runs to 17 residues. CDR3 loop: CASSLGLSSRGVNDQFF. The DNA of the CDR3 is TGTGCCAGCAGCTTAGGCCTCTCTAGCAGGGGGGTCAATGATCAGTTCTTC.

This clonotype was detected only a few times. The V and J genes are TRBV12-5 and TRBJ1-1; unclear D gene. With 5 bases removed from V and 1 base from J, the gap between germline ends came to 8 bases. Per the germline V gene, CDR1 is LGHNT and CDR2 is FRNRAP. The CDR3 is 13 residues long. The CDR3 here is CASGPTSNTEAFF. The CDR3 DNA reads as TGTGCTAGTGGTCCAACCTCGAACACTGAAGCTTTCTTT.

This clonotype was observed a few times. The chain recombines TRBV12-3 or TRBV12-4 with TRBJ1-1; TRBD1 matches 7 bases. This CDR3 is built from 12 residues. V gave up 5 bases and J gave up 6 bases; unmatched junction bases: 3. The CDR3 bases are TGTGCCAGCAGTCCTACAGGGGCTGAAGCTTTCTTT. Translation gives CASSPTGAEAFF.

CDR3 protein: CASSVSGIGEQYF. CDR3 in DNA: TGTGCCAGCAGCGTATCGGGTATTGGCGAGCAGTACTTC. This chain uses TRBV9 with TRBJ2-5; no definite D call. The tail of the sequence fits TRBJ2-7 better, so the J call may be wrong. The CDR3 runs to 13 residues. Germline V gene lookup returns CDR1 SGDLS and CDR2 YYNGEE.

This clonotype was seen only once. This rearrangement joins TRBV10-3 to TRBJ1-1; D is undetermined. Germline-derived CDR1 and CDR2 are ENHRY and SYGVKD. Trimming took off 0 bases at V and 0 bases at J, with 11 bases between the two ends. CDR3 size: 16 residues. CDR3 residues: CAISESKATMNTEAFF. CDR3 nucleotide sequence: TGTGCCATCAGTGAGTCCAAGGCCACCATGAACACTGAAGCTTTCTTT.

The chain has TRBV20-1 and TRBJ1-2, with D possibly being TRBD1 (5 bases). The CDR3 length is 14 residues. Germline CDR1 is DFQATT and CDR2 is SNEGSKA (reference sequence). Trimming shortened V by 3 bases and J by 5 bases, and 16 bases separated the two germline ends. The CDR3 here is CSARVGGSGYGYTF. For the CDR3, the DNA is TGCAGTGCTAGGGTCGGGGGATCAGGGTATGGCTACACCTTC.

This chain joins TRBV15 and TRBJ1-1, with no clear D. The ends were cut back, 6 bases at V and 0 bases at J, with 11 bases in the middle. Germline values: CDR1 LNHNV, CDR2 YYDKDF (reference sequence). This CDR3 contains 14 residues. The CDR3 nucleotides are TGTGCCACCAGACCTGTAGCACTGAACACTGAAGCTTTCTTT. Translation gives CATRPVALNTEAFF.

This clonotype was seen a handful of times. This rearrangement joins TRBV11-3 to TRBJ2-1, with TRBD2 matching 9 bases. With 1 base clipped from V and 5 bases from J, the junction kept 6 bases outside the gene matches. Germline loops: CDR1 SGHNT, CDR2 YENEEA. The CDR3 has 16 residues. The CDR3 DNA sequence: TGTGCCAGCAGCTTAGGAGGCGGGGGGGGTCACAATGAGCAGTTCTTC. Protein product: CASSLGGGGGHNEQFF.

In DNA form, the CDR3 reads TGTGCCAGCAGTTACTCGACAGGACCAGAGACCCAGTACTTC. It encodes CASSYSTGPETQYF. The chain recombines TRBV6-5 with TRBJ2-4; D might be TRBD1 (6 bases). The J call is uncertain, as TRBJ2-5 better fits the DNA end. The CDR3 covers 14 residues. Germline CDR1 and CDR2: MNHEY and SVGAGI.

This clonotype was seen only once. One end of the junction fails to match germline, which may point to a read error. CDR3 loop: CASYGRGSETQYF. The CDR3 nucleotides are TGTGCCAGCTATGGGCGGGGTAGTGAGACCCAGTACTTT. This chain connects TRBV7-9 to TRBJ2-5; possibly TRBD2 for D (6 bases). The CDR3 totals 13 residues. Germline-derived CDR1 and CDR2 are SEHNR and FQNEAQ (reference sequence).

The V call is TRBV18, the J call TRBJ2-4, with D unresolved. Near its end, the DNA agrees better with TRBJ2-7, so the J call may be wrong. The germline gives CDR1 KGHSH, CDR2 LQKENI. The CDR3 sequence is 12 residues long. Here the CDR3 DNA reads TGTGCCAGCTCACCACAGTCAACCGAGCAGTACTTC. Translating gives CASSPQSTEQYF.

The chain links TRBV9 to TRBJ2-3; no definite D call. V was shortened by 3 bases and J by 0 bases, with 14 bases between the two germline ends. Germline V gives CDR1 SGDLS, CDR2 YYNGEE. This CDR3 is built from 16 residues. CDR3 nucleotide sequence: TGTGCCAGCAGCGATTATGGAGTTACTAGCACAGATACGCAGTATTTT. Translating gives CASSDYGVTSTDTQYF.

This clonotype was seen just once. The chain employs TRBV19 and TRBJ1-2; D is ambiguous. CDR3 length: 14 amino acids. The germline gives CDR1 LNHDA, CDR2 SQIVND (reference sequence). V gave up 3 bases and J gave up 0 bases, with 8 bases separating them. The CDR3 sequence is CASSIGNTNYGYTF. CDR3 DNA: TGTGCCAGTAGTATCGGGAATACTAACTATGGCTACACCTTC.

This clonotype showed up just once. The chain carries TRBV9 and TRBJ2-7, with 7 bases aligning to TRBD1. The J call could be wrong; TRBJ2-5 is a better fit for the DNA end. The CDR3 is 13 residues long. Per the germline V gene, CDR1 is SGDLS and CDR2 is YYNGEE. In DNA form, the CDR3 reads TGTGCCAGCAGCGTTAGGACAGGAGAGACCCAGTACTTC. Amino acid sequence: CASSVRTGETQYF.

The chain joins TRBV4-2 to TRBJ2-4, with 9 bases identical to TRBD2. Germline CDR1 is LGHNA and CDR2 is YNFKEQ. V dropped 4 bases and J dropped 2; count of bases not matched to a gene: 6. This CDR3 is 16 amino acids long. DNA of the CDR3: TGTGCCAGCAGCCCCCGCGGGGGGGCGACCAAAAACATTCAGTACTTC. This translates into CASSPRGGATKNIQYF.

The chain couples TRBV12-5 to TRBJ2-3; D unclear. In germline, CDR1 is LGHNT, CDR2 FRNRAP. Trimming removed 6 bases from V and 2 bases from J, with 12 bases in between. This CDR3 spans 14 amino acids. The CDR3 coding sequence is TGTGCTAGTGGACCGTCCCACCACACAGATACGCAGTATTTT. As protein: CASGPSHHTDTQYF.

The V gene is TRBV12-3 or TRBV12-4, the J gene TRBJ2-5; 12 nucleotides line up with TRBD1. V shed 8 bases, J shed 4 bases, and the junction held 8 bases outside the gene matches. CDR3 size: 15 residues. This CDR3 reads CASGSGQGASETQYF. CDR3 nucleotide sequence: TGTGCCAGCGGTTCGGGACAGGGGGCTTCAGAGACCCAGTACTTC.

This clonotype was seen only once. The chain has TRBV6-1 and TRBJ1-2; tentative D call: TRBD1 (5 bases). This CDR3 spans 14 amino acids. Trimming cost V 6 bases and J 0 bases, with 11 bases left between them. CDR1 is MNHNS, CDR2 SASEGT, per germline. CDR3 in amino acids: CASRAQGPNYGYTF. CDR3 DNA: TGTGCCAGCAGGGCCCAGGGTCCTAACTATGGCTACACCTTC.